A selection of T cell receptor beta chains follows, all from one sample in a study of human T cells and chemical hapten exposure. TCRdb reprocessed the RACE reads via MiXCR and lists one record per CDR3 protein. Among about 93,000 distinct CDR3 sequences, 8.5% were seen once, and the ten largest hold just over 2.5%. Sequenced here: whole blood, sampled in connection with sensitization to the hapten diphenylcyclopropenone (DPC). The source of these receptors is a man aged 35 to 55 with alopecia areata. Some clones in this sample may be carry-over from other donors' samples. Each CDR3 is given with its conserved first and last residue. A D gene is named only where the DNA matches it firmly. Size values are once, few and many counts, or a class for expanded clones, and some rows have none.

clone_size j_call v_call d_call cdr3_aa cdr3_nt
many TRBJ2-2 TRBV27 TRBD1 CASRFQGAVAGELFF TGTGCCAGCAGATTTCAGGGGGCCGTGGCCGGGGAGCTGTTTTTT
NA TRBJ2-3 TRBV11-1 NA CASSERTDTQYF TGTGCCAGCAGCGAACGAACAGATACGCAGTATTTT
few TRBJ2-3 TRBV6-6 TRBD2 CASSYSRLAGDADTQYF TGTGCCAGCAGTTACTCCCGACTAGCGGGAGACGCTGATACGCAGTATTTT
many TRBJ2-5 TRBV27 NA CASRTMGETQYF TGTGCCAGCAGAACGATGGGGGAGACCCAGTACTTC
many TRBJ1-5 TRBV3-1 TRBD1 CASSQDRVNQPQHF TGTGCCAGCAGCCAGGACAGGGTCAATCAGCCCCAGCATTTT
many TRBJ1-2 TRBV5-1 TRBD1 CASGRDSTNYGYTF TGCGCCAGCGGCCGGGACAGCACTAACTATGGCTACACCTTC
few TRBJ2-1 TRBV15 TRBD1 CATSRVTGSEQFF TGTGCCACCAGCAGAGTGACAGGGTCTGAGCAGTTCTTC
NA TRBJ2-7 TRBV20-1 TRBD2 CSAGTSGRASEQYF TGCAGTGCTGGGACTAGCGGGAGGGCGAGCGAGCAGTACTTC
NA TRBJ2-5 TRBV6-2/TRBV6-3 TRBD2 CASSYLARTRFTETQYF TGTGCCAGCAGTTACCTAGCCCGGACTAGATTCACAGAGACCCAGTACTTC
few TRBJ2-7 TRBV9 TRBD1 CASSVLGQGYEQYF TGTGCCAGCAGCGTGCTGGGACAGGGATACGAGCAGTACTTC
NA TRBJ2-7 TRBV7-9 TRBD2 CASTPGGGAYEQYF TGTGCCAGCACCCCGGGGGGTGGTGCCTACGAGCAGTACTTC
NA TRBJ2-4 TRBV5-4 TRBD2 CASSLGLGAGGQNIQYF TGTGCCAGCAGCCTCGGATTGGGGGCGGGAGGTCAAAACATTCAGTACTTC
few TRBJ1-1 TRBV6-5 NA CASSYSRVNTEAFF TGTGCCAGCAGTTACTCGAGGGTGAACACTGAAGCTTTCTTT
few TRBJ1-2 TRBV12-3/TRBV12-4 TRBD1 CASSYRGDNGYTF TGTGCCAGCAGTTACAGGGGGGATAATGGCTACACCTTC
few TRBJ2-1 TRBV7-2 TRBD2 CASSPQAAGANEQFF TGTGCCAGCAGCCCGCAAGCGGCGGGAGCCAATGAGCAGTTCTTC
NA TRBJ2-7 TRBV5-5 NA CASSPRGGASRTYEQYF TGTGCCAGCAGCCCGCGTGGGGGGGCCAGCCGGACCTACGAGCAGTACTTC
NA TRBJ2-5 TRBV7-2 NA CASRRSGAQETQYF TGTGCCAGCAGAAGATCAGGGGCACAAGAGACCCAGTACTTC
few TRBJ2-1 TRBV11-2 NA CASRHPSLGVPYNEQFF TGTGCCAGCAGACACCCTTCTCTGGGAGTCCCCTACAATGAGCAGTTCTTC
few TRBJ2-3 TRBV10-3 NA CAISESGDTQYF TGTGCCATCAGTGAGTCTGGAGATACGCAGTATTTT
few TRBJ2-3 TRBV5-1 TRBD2 CASSPAGLRRDTQYF TGCGCCAGCAGCCCAGCGGGATTAAGACGGGATACGCAGTATTTT
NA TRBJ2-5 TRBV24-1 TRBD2 CATSDFGGREETQYF TGTGCCACCAGTGATTTTGGCGGGAGAGAAGAGACCCAGTACTTC
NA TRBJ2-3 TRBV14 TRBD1 CASSHRGLDTQYF TGTGCCAGCAGCCATAGGGGGCTAGATACGCAGTATTTT
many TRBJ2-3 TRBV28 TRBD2 CASSIGLAGSTDTQYF TGTGCCAGCAGTATCGGACTAGCGGGATCCACAGATACGCAGTATTTT
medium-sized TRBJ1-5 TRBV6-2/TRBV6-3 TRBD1 CASSSGQGDNQPQHF TGTGCCAGCAGCTCGGGACAGGGGGACAATCAGCCCCAGCATTTT
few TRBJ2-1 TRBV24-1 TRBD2 CATSDLQSGGRDFHEQFF TGTGCCACCAGTGATTTGCAATCTGGCGGGAGGGACTTCCATGAGCAGTTCTTC
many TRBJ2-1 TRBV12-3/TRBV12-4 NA CASTPGTFPYNEQFF TGTGCCAGCACCCCCGGGACATTTCCCTACAATGAGCAGTTCTTC
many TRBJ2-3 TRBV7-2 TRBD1 CASSLQGAADTQYF TGTGCCAGCAGCTTACAGGGGGCAGCAGATACGCAGTATTTT
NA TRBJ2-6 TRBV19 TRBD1 CASIRTGESGANVLTF TGTGCCAGTATTCGGACAGGGGAGTCTGGGGCCAACGTCCTGACTTTC
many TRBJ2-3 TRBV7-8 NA CASSLERGTDTQYF TGTGCCAGCAGCCTCGAAAGGGGCACAGATACGCAGTATTTT
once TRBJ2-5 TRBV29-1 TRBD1 CSVEATGTGGGGQETQYF TGCAGCGTTGAAGCGACCGGGACAGGGGGCGGCGGGCAAGAGACCCAGTACTTC
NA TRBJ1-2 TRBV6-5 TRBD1 CASSYSPGTGGAAGYTF TGTGCCAGCAGTTACAGTCCCGGGACAGGGGGCGCGGCCGGCTACACCTTC
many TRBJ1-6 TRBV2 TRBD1 CASSAQTGPSKALHF TGTGCCAGCAGTGCCCAGACAGGGCCGTCGAAAGCCCTCCACTTT
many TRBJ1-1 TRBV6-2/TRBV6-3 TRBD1 CASRWTGLNTEAFF TGTGCCAGCAGGTGGACAGGACTGAACACTGAAGCTTTCTTT
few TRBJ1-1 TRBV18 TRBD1 CASSPSDRRTGYTEAFF TGTGCCAGCTCACCTTCTGACCGGCGGACAGGGTACACTGAAGCTTTCTTT
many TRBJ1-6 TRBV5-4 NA CASSWKDSYNSPLHF TGTGCCAGCAGCTGGAAGGACAGTTATAATTCACCCCTCCACTTT
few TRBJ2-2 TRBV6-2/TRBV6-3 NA CATLGLNTGELFF TGTGCCACCCTTGGCCTTAACACCGGGGAGCTGTTTTTT
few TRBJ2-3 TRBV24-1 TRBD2 CATSDLTSGLTDTQYF TGTGCCACCAGTGATCTGACTAGCGGACTCACAGATACGCAGTATTTT
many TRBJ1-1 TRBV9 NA CASSVAVKQGAEAFF TGTGCCAGCAGCGTAGCAGTTAAACAGGGCGCTGAAGCTTTCTTT
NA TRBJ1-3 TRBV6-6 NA CASSYSLESGNTIYF TGTGCCAGCAGTTACTCCCTAGAGTCTGGAAACACCATATATTTT
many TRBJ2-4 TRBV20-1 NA CSARDSRSSWVQNIQYF TGCAGTGCTAGAGATAGTAGGTCTAGCTGGGTCCAAAACATTCAGTACTTC
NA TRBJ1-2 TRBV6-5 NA CASSRDGPYGYTF TGTGCCAGCAGCCGGGACGGACCCTATGGCTACACCTTC
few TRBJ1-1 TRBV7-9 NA CASSLDRTEAFF TGTGCCAGCAGCCTAGACCGGACTGAAGCTTTCTTT
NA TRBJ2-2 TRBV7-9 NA CASSFNTGELFF TGTGCCAGCAGCTTTAACACCGGGGAGCTGTTTTTT
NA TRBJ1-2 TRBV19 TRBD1 CASTGQAFTNYGYTF TGTGCCAGTACGGGACAGGCCTTTACTAACTATGGCTACACCTTC
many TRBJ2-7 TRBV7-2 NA CASSLAPAYEQYF TGTGCCAGCAGCTTAGCCCCCGCCTACGAGCAGTACTTC
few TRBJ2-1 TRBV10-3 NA CAITLDSSYNEQFF TGTGCCATCACCCTCGATAGCTCCTACAATGAGCAGTTCTTC
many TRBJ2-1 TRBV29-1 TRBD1 CSAHRQGAGNEQFF TGCAGCGCCCATCGACAGGGGGCTGGCAATGAGCAGTTCTTC
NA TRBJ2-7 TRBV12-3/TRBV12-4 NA CASSLAAGVLAQYF TGTGCCAGCAGTTTAGCCGCAGGGGTTCTAGCGCAGTACTTC
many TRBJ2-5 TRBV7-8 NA CASSLAGGVETQYF TGTGCCAGCAGCTTAGCGGGCGGGGTTGAGACCCAGTACTTC
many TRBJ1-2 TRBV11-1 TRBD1 CASSSPTGLDGYTF TGTGCCAGCAGCAGCCCGACAGGGCTAGATGGCTACACCTTC
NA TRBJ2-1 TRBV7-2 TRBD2 CASSLSGGRAGDEQFF TGTGCCAGCAGCTTAAGTGGCGGGAGGGCCGGGGATGAGCAGTTCTTC
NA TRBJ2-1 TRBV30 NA CAWSPGLATDEQFF TGTGCCTGGAGCCCGGGGCTAGCGACGGATGAGCAGTTCTTC
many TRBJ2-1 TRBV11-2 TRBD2 CASSSGLVVYNEQFF TGTGCCAGCAGCTCCGGACTAGTTGTCTACAATGAGCAGTTCTTC
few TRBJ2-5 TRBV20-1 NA CSANIPRGGQETQYF TGCAGTGCTAACATCCCCCGGGGAGGTCAAGAGACCCAGTACTTC
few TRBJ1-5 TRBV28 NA CASNRDSNQPQHF TGTGCCAGCAACCGGGACAGCAATCAGCCCCAGCATTTT
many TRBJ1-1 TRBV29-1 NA CSVEGTANTEAFF TGCAGCGTTGAAGGGACTGCGAACACTGAAGCTTTCTTT
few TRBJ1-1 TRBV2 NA CASSEEVLNTEAFF TGTGCCAGCAGTGAAGAAGTGCTGAACACTGAAGCTTTCTTT
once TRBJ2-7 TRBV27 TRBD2 CASSLSTSGRHYEQYF TGTGCCAGCAGTTTATCGACTAGCGGGAGACACTACGAGCAGTACTTC